One sample yielded the 11 T cell receptor beta chains listed below, sequenced in a study of CD8+ T cells in alopecia areata (dated by TCRdb to the late 2010s). Explained via the paper, the time point label denotes: baseline before oral tofacitinib. The library was obtained by the immunoSEQ multiplex PCR assay. For TCR sequencing, RNA was extracted from every sample and reverse transcribed into cDNA to serve as template. This immuneACCESS table, as held by TCRdb, lists in-frame sequences with V and J called but not all clones. Of the missing ones, under half trace to an unresolved V gene in checked studies; the others have no known cause. The sample data list 150,000 to 160,000 clones, and more than 45% of these were observed just once. The top ten hold approximately 19% of the sample. The material was CD8+ T cells sorted from blood, obtained at week 0. Every receptor here comes from a human donor with alopecia areata.

The V gene is TRBV7-2, the J gene TRBJ2-3; D not resolved. V was trimmed by 1 base and J by 2 bases, leaving 10 bases between them. Germline V CDR1 and CDR2: SGHTA, FQGNSA. This CDR3 spans 15 amino acids. The CDR3 protein is CASSLGQKYTDTQYF. The CDR3 region has the DNA TGTGCCAGCAGCTTAGGGCAGAAATACACAGATACGCAGTATTTT.

V is TRBV9 and J is TRBJ2-7; D perhaps matches TRBD2 (6 bases). Between the trimmed V and J ends, which lost 0 bases and 0 bases, there was a span of 13 bases. This CDR3 comprises 16 residues. Germline assignment: CDR1 SGDLS and CDR2 YYNGEE. The CDR3 DNA follows: TGTGCCAGCAGCGTAGGTCCGCGGGACCGCTCCTACGAGCAGTACTTC. Translating it yields CASSVGPRDRSYEQYF.

CDR3 residues: CASSSTANYGYTF. The DNA of the CDR3 is TGTGCCAGCAGCTCGACAGCGAACTATGGCTACACCTTC. This chain links TRBV13 with TRBJ1-2; D is possibly TRBD1 (5 bases). Germline values: CDR1 PRHDT, CDR2 FYEKMQ (reference sequence). V was trimmed by 4 bases and J by 2 bases, leaving 8 bases between them. CDR3 size: 13 residues. Drawing the rest from reference TRBV13 and TRBJ1-2, the complete variable domain is AAGVIQSPRHLIKEKRETATLKCYPIPRHDTVYWYQQGPGQDPQFLISFYEKMQSDKGSIPDRFSAQQFSDYHSELNMSSLELGDSALYFCASSSTANYGYTFGSGTRLTVV.

This clone was seen once. V gene TRBV30 combines with J gene TRBJ1-1, with 8 bases identical to TRBD1. From germline, CDR1 is GTSNPN and CDR2 SVGIG (reference sequence). The CDR3 has 12 amino acids. V shed 7 bases and J 4 bases; nucleotides not matched to a gene: 5. In DNA form, the CDR3 reads TGTGCCTACACAGGGGGAGCCACTGAAGCTTTCTTT. This gives the protein CAYTGGATEAFF.

This clone was found a few times. V gene TRBV7-9 combines with J gene TRBJ2-5; 9 positions match TRBD1. With 5 bases clipped from V and 4 bases from J, the junction kept 17 bases outside the gene matches. CDR1 and CDR2 from the germline V gene are SEHNR and FQNEAQ (reference sequence). The CDR3 totals 18 residues. CDR3 protein: CASSADLGDRGIGETQYF. Here the CDR3 DNA reads TGTGCCAGCAGCGCTGACTTAGGAGACAGGGGGATAGGAGAGACCCAGTACTTC. The variable domain in full, with the rest retrieved from reference TRBV7-9 and TRBJ2-5, is DTGVSQNPRHKITKRGQNVTFRCDPISEHNRLYWYRQTLGQGPEFLTYFQNEAQLEKSRLLSDRFSAERPKGSFSTLEIQRTEQGDSAMYLCASSADLGDRGIGETQYFGPGTRLLVL.

The chain recombines TRBV27 with TRBJ2-7, with D maybe TRBD2 (6 bases). V was clipped by 6 bases and J by 5 bases, with 11 bases between them. The CDR3 extends over 12 amino acids. Germline CDR1 is MNHEY and CDR2 is SMNVEV (reference sequence). DNA for the CDR3: TGTGCCAGCAGGGGGGGATGGAACGAGCAGTACTTC. It specifies CASRGGWNEQYF.

This chain connects TRBV7-9 to TRBJ2-5, with TRBD2 identical over 10 bases. Germline CDR1 reads SEHNR; CDR2 reads FQNEAQ (reference sequence). The CDR3 runs 16 residues. Trimming cost V 6 bases and J 3 bases; bases outside gene matches: 10. Written as DNA, the CDR3 is TGTGCCAGCAGTTCCACTAGCGGGGTACCAAAAGAGACCCAGTACTTC. It yields the protein CASSSTSGVPKETQYF.

This clone was picked up a small number of times. The J gene is TRBJ2-5, the V gene TRBV11-2; 7 nucleotides agree with TRBD2. The J segment lost 5 bases and the V segment lost 6 bases, leaving 9 bases of the junction unmatched. Germline V gene lookup returns CDR1 SGHAT and CDR2 FQNNGV. The CDR3 spans 14 residues. The CDR3 loop is CASRLTSVKETQYF. The CDR3 nucleotides are TGTGCCAGCAGACTAACTAGCGTTAAGGAGACCCAGTACTTC.

This sequence joins TRBV7-9 and TRBJ2-1; D is ambiguous. Looked up from germline, CDR1 is SEHNR and CDR2 is FQNEAQ (reference sequence). V dropped 5 bases and J dropped 7 bases, with 12 bases sitting between them. The CDR3 runs 13 residues. CDR3 DNA sequence: TGTGCCAGCAGCCCAGCACATCTGAATGAGCAGTTCTTC. Translated, it gives CASSPAHLNEQFF. Supplemented by reference TRBV7-9 and TRBJ2-1, the full variable domain reads DTGVSQNPRHKITKRGQNVTFRCDPISEHNRLYWYRQTLGQGPEFLTYFQNEAQLEKSRLLSDRFSAERPKGSFSTLEIQRTEQGDSAMYLCASSPAHLNEQFFGPGTRLTVL.

The chain carries TRBV29-1 and TRBJ1-2; 9 positions agree with TRBD1. The junction had 7 bases not matched to a gene; V was cut back by 0 bases and J by 8 bases. There are 14 residues in the CDR3. Germline V lookup: CDR1 SQVTM, CDR2 ANQGSEA. The CDR3 region is CSVEDRTGDLGYTF. The CDR3 nucleotides read TGCAGCGTTGAAGATCGGACAGGGGATTTGGGCTACACCTTC. Full variable domain (outside the CDR3, taken from reference TRBV29-1 and TRBJ1-2): SAVISQKPSRDICQRGTSLTIQCQVDSQVTMMFWYRQQPGQSLTLIATANQGSEATYESGFVIDKFPISRPNLTFSTLTVSNMSPEDSSIYLCSVEDRTGDLGYTFGSGTRLTVV.

This clone was seen a handful of times. The V gene is TRBV7-9, the J gene TRBJ2-3, with D unclear. The CDR3 covers 12 residues. CDR1 and CDR2 from the germline V gene are SEHNR and FQNEAQ (reference sequence). The V gene lost 5 bases and the J gene lost 1 base, with 4 bases spanning the gap. The chain's CDR3 is CASSEGTDTQYF. The CDR3, as DNA: TGTGCCAGCAGCGAGGGCACAGATACGCAGTATTTT.